Each of the 5 T cell receptor beta chains below was sequenced from the same sample in a study of cytomegalovirus exposure and HLA in healthy donors. Primers included in the PCR were 60 Vbeta and 13 Jbeta primers. Some clones are missing from TCRdb's copy, which holds only in-frame ones; the method was immunoSEQ multiplex PCR. The profile shows 110,000 or so clones, almost 70% of them singletons. The sequencing input was PBMCs. Source of these receptors: a man aged 25 to 45 in good health and CMV-seronegative.

This chain uses TRBV6-5 with TRBJ1-4; 7 bases align to TRBD1. In germline, CDR1 is MNHEY, CDR2 SVGAGI. V was clipped by 11 bases and J by 0 bases; unmatched bases: 9. The CDR3 loop spans 15 amino acids. The CDR3 sequence is CAAGTAGATNEKLFF. DNA of the CDR3: TGTGCCGCGGGGACAGCCGGTGCAACTAATGAAAAACTGTTTTTT.

The chain has TRBV4-3 and TRBJ2-6; 8 bases match TRBD1. J gave up 0 bases and V 0 bases, and 13 bases lay outside the gene matches. Germline V CDR1 and CDR2: LGHNA, YSLEER. This CDR3 is 21 amino acids long. The CDR3, as DNA: TGCGCCAGCAGCCAAGAAGGGGACAGGCGGCCCCTCCGCTCTGGGGCCAACGTCCTGACTTTC. Translated: CASSQEGDRRPLRSGANVLTF.

A few counts support this clone. This rearrangement joins TRBV5-1 to TRBJ2-5; tentatively, D is TRBD1 (5 bases). V lost 2 bases and J 4 bases, leaving 15 bases between the germline ends. Germline CDR1 reads SGHRS; CDR2 reads YFSETQ. The length of the CDR3 is 15 residues. CDR3 sequence: CASSFPSQGIETQYF. The CDR3, as DNA: TGCGCCAGCAGCTTCCCTTCCCAGGGAATAGAGACCCAGTACTTC.

This clone turned up a few times. The J gene is TRBJ1-1, the V gene TRBV6-5; TRBD1 might be the D (5 bases). V lost 2 bases and J lost 2, with 15 bases in between. CDR1 is MNHEY, CDR2 SVGAGI, per germline. The CDR3 consists of 16 residues. The CDR3 region is CASSYEALDRNTEAFF. For the CDR3, the DNA is TGTGCCAGCAGTTACGAGGCGTTAGACAGAAACACTGAAGCTTTCTTT.

The chain carries TRBV11-2 and TRBJ2-7, with a weak D call TRBD1 (6 bases). Germline values: CDR1 SGHAT, CDR2 FQNNGV. The CDR3 extends over 12 amino acids. The V and J ends lost 5 bases and 3 bases respectively, with 8 bases between them. CDR3 in amino acids: CASSLQGYEQYF. CDR3 DNA: TGTGCCAGCAGCCTACAGGGCTACGAGCAGTACTTC.